The source of this TCR beta chain is a study of vaccination and CD4 T cells after COVID-19. A word on this clonotype: Its antigen is not known.

Treatment meaning: approximately nine-day PBMC culture with coronavirus spike peptide pools or control peptides (ViraFEST assay). Wells that each held around 2.1 million PBMCs were cultured with 9.5 to 10 IU/ml IL-2 and 10 ug/ml peptide pools. The CDR3 length is 17 residues. Trimming removed 5 bases at V and 0 bases at J, with 19 bases between. CDR1 and CDR2 (germline): KGHDR, SFDVKD. The Oncomine TCR Beta short-read assay generated sequence data from the DNA of cultured CD4+ T cells. The source of extracted genomic DNA was cultured CD4+ T cells. Each CDR3 protein is one row after TCRdb ran MiXCR on the PCR reads. The top ten clones hold under 30% of a sample with approximately 10,000 distinct CDR3 sequences, 50% to 60% of them seen once.

The clonotype comes from a human donor who had recovered from COVID-19. The J gene is TRBJ2-7, the V gene TRBV24-1, with D perhaps TRBD1 or TRBD2 (5 bases each). Sequencing used CD4+ T cells from blood, cultured in vitro. In DNA, the CDR3 is TGTGCCACCAGTGTTTTCAGGCAGGGACCTCTCTCCTACGAGCAGTACTTC. This translates into CATSVFRQGPLSYEQYF.